This TCR beta chain was captured in a study of blood T cell repertoires in COVID-19. Method: immunoSEQ multiplex PCR; TCRdb's copy keeps in-frame clones and lacks some. This table holds tens of thousands of clones, roughly 85% found once. The germline V gene has CDR1 LGHDT and CDR2 YNNKEL (reference sequence). CDR3 length: 15 amino acids. V was clipped by 0 bases and J by 4 bases; unmatched bases: 6. The sample comprised peripheral blood. The TCR originated in a man at least 80 years old with acute or convalescent COVID-19. This chain joins TRBV3-1 (or the pseudogene TRBV3-2) and TRBJ2-7; 7 nucleotides match TRBD2. CDR3 bases: TGTGCCAGCAGCCAAGAGGTAGCGGGCGAATACGAGCAGTACTTC. It specifies CASSQEVAGEYEQYF.